The source of this T cell receptor beta chain is a study of cytomegalovirus exposure and HLA in healthy donors. Clones were sequenced by immunoSEQ multiplex PCR, and TCRdb holds only the in-frame ones, with some missing. The table lists about 60,000 clones, around nine tenths of them singletons, with about 1% in the top ten. The CDR3 is made up of 21 amino acids. CDR1 is SGHRS and CDR2 is YFSETQ in the germline V gene. V was cut by 0 bases and J by 5 bases, with 32 bases left in between. This clone was found once. The receptor was isolated from a man aged 18 to 30 in good health and CMV-seronegative. The chain is built from TRBV5-1 and TRBJ1-1; D uncertain. Sequencing was performed on PBMCs. CDR3: CASSLEPGSASARRERTEAFF. The CDR3 DNA reads as TGCGCCAGCAGCTTGGAGCCGGGGTCGGCGAGTGCCCGGAGGGAAAGGACTGAAGCTTTCTTT.